This T cell receptor (beta chain) was captured in a study of blood T cells in healthy people across ages. Study conclusions and caveats: Nothing was known about donor CMV status, and this possibly confounded expanded clonotype changes.

As concerns this clonotype: Antigen: not known.

In terms of origin and age, donors were healthy Caucasian individuals from Russia aged about 6 to 90. Donors gave 8 to 10 milliliters of peripheral blood apiece. Then a second PCR, running about 7 to 11 cycles, was carried out with a sample-barcoded 5' primer and a J-beta primer mix. TCRdb re-called the 5' RACE reads with MiXCR, one entry per CDR3 protein. In the table there are about 1.8 million distinct CDR3 sequences, around 50% of which are singletons. This sequence originates from a woman between 35 and 50 years old in good health. Sequences were obtained from blood.

CDR3 loop: CSARDRRGSYNSPLHF. DNA for the CDR3: TGCAGTGCTCGGGACAGAAGGGGCTCCTATAATTCACCCCTCCACTTT. V usage is TRBV20-1 and J usage is TRBJ1-6; 7 bases match TRBD1. There are 16 residues in the CDR3. V was pared by 5 bases and J by 0 bases, with 7 bases of the junction left unmatched. The germline V gene has CDR1 DFQATT and CDR2 SNEGSKA (reference sequence).